Listed below are T cell receptor beta chains from one sample, sequenced in a study of Graves' ophthalmopathy and Graves' hyperthyroidism. MiXCR was run by TCRdb on the multiplex PCR reads, yielding one entry per CDR3 protein. This sample has 600,000 to 700,000 distinct CDR3 sequences, with just over 40% found just once. The specimen sequenced was peripheral blood. The receptors originated from an adult man with Graves' ophthalmopathy. Both conserved end residues are part of each CDR3.

>TRBJ2-5|TRBV10-3
CAISEGVAGLETQYF
>TRBJ1-4|TRBV20-1
CSARGGVEEKLFF
>TRBJ1-3|TRBV12-3/TRBV12-4
CASSLEGDRAGNTIYF
>TRBJ2-7|TRBV29-1
CSVGTGNTYEQYF
>TRBJ1-4|TRBV11-2
CASSLGPDRPEKLFF
>TRBJ1-2|TRBV25-1
CASSGSGTGRYGYTF
>TRBJ1-1|TRBV7-2
CASSLVSGWNTEAFF
>TRBJ2-5|TRBV24-1
CASKPFSPAGGPGETQYF
>TRBJ1-1|TRBV12-3/TRBV12-4
CASSYPRTMNTEAFF
>TRBJ2-5|TRBV24-1
CATSNSGSGQETQYF
>TRBJ1-2|TRBV24-1
CAWSPTGTGTENYGYTF
>TRBJ1-5|TRBV20-1
CSAQWTGGTNQPQHF
>TRBJ1-2|TRBV5-1
CASSWGPGQRNYGYTF